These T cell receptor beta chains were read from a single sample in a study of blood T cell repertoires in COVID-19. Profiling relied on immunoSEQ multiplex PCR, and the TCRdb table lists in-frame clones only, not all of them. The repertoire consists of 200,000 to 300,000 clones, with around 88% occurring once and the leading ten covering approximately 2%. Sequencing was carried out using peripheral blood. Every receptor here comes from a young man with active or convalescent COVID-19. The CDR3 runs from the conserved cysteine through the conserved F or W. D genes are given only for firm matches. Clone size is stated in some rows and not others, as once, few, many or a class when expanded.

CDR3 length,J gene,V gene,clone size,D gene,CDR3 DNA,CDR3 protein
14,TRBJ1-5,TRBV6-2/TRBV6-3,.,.,TGTGCCAGCAGTTTTGGGAGAAGCAATCAGCCCCAGCATTTT,CASSFGRSNQPQHF
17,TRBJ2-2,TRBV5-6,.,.,TGTGCCAGCAGCTTCGAGATAGGACTACGTAACACCGGGGAGCTGTTTTTT,CASSFEIGLRNTGELFF
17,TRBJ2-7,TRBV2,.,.,TGTGCCAGCAGTGAAGCGTTAGGTACCAGGGGACACTTCGAGCAGTACTTC,CASSEALGTRGHFEQYF
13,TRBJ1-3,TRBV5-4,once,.,TGTGCCAGCAGCTTGGGCAGAGGAAACACCATATATTTT,CASSLGRGNTIYF
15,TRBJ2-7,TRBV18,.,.,TGTGCCAGCTCACCAAGTGCGGGACAGTACTACGAGCAGTACTTC,CASSPSAGQYYEQYF
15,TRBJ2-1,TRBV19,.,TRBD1,TGTGCCAGTAGCCCACAGGGGGCCTCCTACAATGAGCAGTTCTTC,CASSPQGASYNEQFF
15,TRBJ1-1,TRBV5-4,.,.,TGTGCCAGCAGCTTGGCGGACTACGATTGGACGGAAGCTTTCTTT,CASSLADYDWTEAFF
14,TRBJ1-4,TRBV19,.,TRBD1,TGTGCCAGTGGACAGGGGGCGCGGTCTGAAAAACTGTTTTTT,CASGQGARSEKLFF
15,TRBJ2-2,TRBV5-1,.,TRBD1,TGCGCCAGCAGCCTGCAGGGGGTCGACACCGGGGAGCTGTTTTTT,CASSLQGVDTGELFF
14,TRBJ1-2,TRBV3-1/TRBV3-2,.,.,TGTGCCAGCAGCCGGCAGGGGACCAACTATGGCTACACCTTC,CASSRQGTNYGYTF
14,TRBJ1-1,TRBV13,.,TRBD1,TGTGCCAGCAGCTTCGGGACAGCGAACACTGAAGCTTTCTTT,CASSFGTANTEAFF
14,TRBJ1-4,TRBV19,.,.,TGTGCCAGTAGTATGTACAGATCGGCCGGAAAACTGTTTTTT,CASSMYRSAGKLFF
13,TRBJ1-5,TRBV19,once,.,TGTGCCACTTCGATTAACACGAATCAGCCCCAGCATTTT,CATSINTNQPQHF
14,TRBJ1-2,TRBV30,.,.,TGTGCCTGGAGTGCACCACAGGCGCGGTATGGCTACACCTTC,CAWSAPQARYGYTF
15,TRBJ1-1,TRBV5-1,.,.,TGCGCCAGCAGCTTGTCCTGGGGGCGGAACACTGAAGCTTTCTTT,CASSLSWGRNTEAFF
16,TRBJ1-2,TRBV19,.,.,TGTGCCAGTATCCCCAGCCACCTACAGGGTTGGGATGGCTACACCTTC,CASIPSHLQGWDGYTF